The rows below give T cell receptor beta chains drawn from one sample of a study of blood T cell repertoires in COVID-19. The assay was immunoSEQ multiplex PCR, and TCRdb's table has in-frame clones only and misses some. The sample lists fewer than 200,000 clones, over 80% occurring once. Sequencing was carried out using PBMCs or T cells enriched from blood (not recorded which). These TCRs come from a woman aged 50 to 60 who had recovered from COVID-19. The conserved cysteine and the conserved F or W are not part of the CDR3 here. The D gene is left open where the match is weak.

cdr3_length: 11
v_call: TRBV3-1/TRBV3-2
d_call: .
j_call: TRBJ2-5
cdr3_aa: ASSQVLGETQY

cdr3_length: 13
v_call: TRBV2
d_call: .
j_call: TRBJ1-5
cdr3_aa: ASSDDQGGHQPQH

cdr3_length: 15
v_call: TRBV28
d_call: .
j_call: TRBJ2-3
cdr3_aa: ASSFYEIQGGSDTQY

cdr3_length: 13
v_call: TRBV29-1
d_call: TRBD1
j_call: TRBJ1-1
cdr3_aa: SVEDRDRGGTEAF

cdr3_length: 12
v_call: TRBV28
d_call: .
j_call: TRBJ1-1
cdr3_aa: ASSLSGRSTEAF

cdr3_length: 13
v_call: TRBV28
d_call: .
j_call: TRBJ1-3
cdr3_aa: ASSSGSFSGNTIY

cdr3_length: 16
v_call: TRBV5-1
d_call: TRBD2
j_call: TRBJ2-1
cdr3_aa: ASSSAVGSGRSGNEQF

cdr3_length: 13
v_call: TRBV11-2
d_call: .
j_call: TRBJ1-4
cdr3_aa: ASFSVQEGNEKLF

cdr3_length: 15
v_call: TRBV27
d_call: TRBD1
j_call: TRBJ1-2
cdr3_aa: ASSSGVTGMQRYGYT

cdr3_length: 9
v_call: TRBV4-1
d_call: .
j_call: TRBJ1-1
cdr3_aa: ASSQAAEAF

cdr3_length: 11
v_call: TRBV12-3/TRBV12-4
d_call: .
j_call: TRBJ1-5
cdr3_aa: ASRGASNQPQH

cdr3_length: 14
v_call: TRBV4-2
d_call: TRBD1
j_call: TRBJ1-2
cdr3_aa: ASSQATGGAGYGYT

cdr3_length: 16
v_call: TRBV19
d_call: .
j_call: TRBJ1-2
cdr3_aa: ASSYSPTGATNNYGYT

cdr3_length: 11
v_call: TRBV4-2
d_call: .
j_call: TRBJ1-1
cdr3_aa: ASSQAGDTEAF

cdr3_length: 16
v_call: TRBV7-6
d_call: TRBD1
j_call: TRBJ1-4
cdr3_aa: ASSLVGQGRGSREKLF

cdr3_length: 12
v_call: TRBV7-9
d_call: .
j_call: TRBJ1-4
cdr3_aa: ASILGSTNEKLF

cdr3_length: 11
v_call: TRBV19
d_call: .
j_call: TRBJ2-3
cdr3_aa: ASSRGLADTQY

cdr3_length: 15
v_call: TRBV27
d_call: TRBD2
j_call: .
cdr3_aa: ASSLRYAGGVYNEQF

cdr3_length: 15
v_call: TRBV6-1
d_call: TRBD1
j_call: TRBJ1-2
cdr3_aa: ASSVGLGTAANYGYT

cdr3_length: 13
v_call: TRBV6-2/TRBV6-3
d_call: .
j_call: TRBJ1-1
cdr3_aa: ASSYSWGGNTEAF

cdr3_length: 11
v_call: TRBV10-3
d_call: .
j_call: TRBJ1-2
cdr3_aa: ATQHRTDYGYT

cdr3_length: 12
v_call: TRBV9
d_call: .
j_call: TRBJ1-5
cdr3_aa: ASSPRPQNQPQH

cdr3_length: 10
v_call: TRBV10-1
d_call: TRBD1
j_call: TRBJ2-1
cdr3_aa: ASSGTGPSQL

cdr3_length: 14
v_call: TRBV6-5
d_call: TRBD2
j_call: TRBJ2-1
cdr3_aa: ASSYSGLERGNEQF

cdr3_length: 12
v_call: TRBV6-5
d_call: TRBD1
j_call: TRBJ1-6
cdr3_aa: ASSAGQGNSPLH

cdr3_length: 13
v_call: TRBV30
d_call: TRBD1
j_call: TRBJ1-4
cdr3_aa: AWNKQGGGGEKLF

cdr3_length: 12
v_call: TRBV19
d_call: .
j_call: TRBJ1-1
cdr3_aa: ASRGWVADTEAF

cdr3_length: 14
v_call: TRBV7-8
d_call: .
j_call: TRBJ1-6
cdr3_aa: ASSLGRDPTISPLH

cdr3_length: 8
v_call: TRBV20-1
d_call: .
j_call: TRBJ1-5
cdr3_aa: GGGNQPQH

cdr3_length: 14
v_call: TRBV4-1
d_call: TRBD2
j_call: TRBJ2-1
cdr3_aa: ASSHWTSGGLREQF

cdr3_length: 13
v_call: TRBV27
d_call: .
j_call: TRBJ2-5
cdr3_aa: ASRSARVGAETQY

cdr3_length: 14
v_call: TRBV4-1
d_call: TRBD1
j_call: TRBJ1-4
cdr3_aa: ASSRIQGAKDEKLF

cdr3_length: 12
v_call: TRBV19
d_call: TRBD2
j_call: TRBJ2-1
cdr3_aa: ASIRGGAYNEQF

cdr3_length: 12
v_call: TRBV28
d_call: .
j_call: TRBJ1-2
cdr3_aa: ASRQTDTAYGYT

cdr3_length: 14
v_call: TRBV24-1
d_call: TRBD2
j_call: TRBJ2-1
cdr3_aa: ATSVTSGGAWNEQF

cdr3_length: 12
v_call: TRBV19
d_call: .
j_call: TRBJ2-1
cdr3_aa: ASSIRSFVDEQF

cdr3_length: 12
v_call: TRBV7-2
d_call: TRBD2
j_call: TRBJ2-5
cdr3_aa: ASSWGGNQETQY

cdr3_length: 13
v_call: TRBV28
d_call: .
j_call: TRBJ2-2
cdr3_aa: ASTWRGGQFRELF

cdr3_length: 15
v_call: TRBV4-1
d_call: .
j_call: TRBJ2-3
cdr3_aa: ASSQEHRARITDTQY

cdr3_length: 13
v_call: TRBV19
d_call: TRBD1
j_call: TRBJ1-2
cdr3_aa: ASRLPGQGYNGYT

cdr3_length: 12
v_call: TRBV2
d_call: TRBD1
j_call: TRBJ1-2
cdr3_aa: ASRTGGSGYGYT

cdr3_length: 11
v_call: TRBV3-1/TRBV3-2
d_call: .
j_call: TRBJ1-5
cdr3_aa: ASSQQGGQPQH

cdr3_length: 10
v_call: TRBV5-1
d_call: .
j_call: TRBJ1-2
cdr3_aa: ASSSGGYGYT

cdr3_length: 14
v_call: TRBV6-5
d_call: TRBD1
j_call: TRBJ2-3
cdr3_aa: ASSYGQGFGTDTQY

cdr3_length: 12
v_call: TRBV5-1
d_call: TRBD1
j_call: TRBJ1-1
cdr3_aa: ASSRQGLNTEAF

cdr3_length: 10
v_call: TRBV12-3/TRBV12-4
d_call: .
j_call: TRBJ2-1
cdr3_aa: ASTKEGHEQF

cdr3_length: 14
v_call: TRBV14
d_call: TRBD2
j_call: TRBJ2-2
cdr3_aa: ASSLLAGAYTGELF

cdr3_length: 12
v_call: TRBV5-4
d_call: TRBD1
j_call: TRBJ1-4
cdr3_aa: ASSPGQAAEKLF

cdr3_length: 14
v_call: TRBV30
d_call: .
j_call: TRBJ2-3
cdr3_aa: AWGDSSPKGPDTQY

cdr3_length: 13
v_call: TRBV2
d_call: TRBD1
j_call: TRBJ1-1
cdr3_aa: ASSGGTGVNTEAF

cdr3_length: 15
v_call: TRBV4-2
d_call: TRBD2
j_call: TRBJ2-3
cdr3_aa: ASSQTPGLARPDTQY

cdr3_length: 11
v_call: TRBV30
d_call: .
j_call: TRBJ2-1
cdr3_aa: AWREAPRYEQF

cdr3_length: 14
v_call: TRBV5-1
d_call: .
j_call: TRBJ2-2
cdr3_aa: ASSLSLLGNTGELF

cdr3_length: 11
v_call: TRBV4-2
d_call: TRBD1
j_call: TRBJ1-1
cdr3_aa: ASSVQGVGEAF

cdr3_length: 12
v_call: TRBV5-1
d_call: .
j_call: TRBJ1-1
cdr3_aa: ASRAGQMNTEAF

cdr3_length: 11
v_call: TRBV25-1
d_call: .
j_call: TRBJ1-3
cdr3_aa: ASSEGGLHTIY

cdr3_length: 11
v_call: TRBV19
d_call: TRBD2
j_call: TRBJ2-2
cdr3_aa: ASSPRETGELF

cdr3_length: 15
v_call: TRBV11-3
d_call: .
j_call: TRBJ1-3
cdr3_aa: ASSLGGPVLLGNTIY

cdr3_length: 14
v_call: TRBV5-1
d_call: .
j_call: TRBJ1-6
cdr3_aa: ASSLEGRATSSPLH

cdr3_length: 12
v_call: TRBV25-1
d_call: .
j_call: TRBJ1-2
cdr3_aa: ASSEYMVSGGYT